These T cell receptor beta chains were read from a single sample in a study of regulatory T cells in long-lasting Graves disease. TCRdb passed the multiplex PCR reads through MiXCR, listing each CDR3 protein once. This table has 700,000 or so distinct CDR3 sequences, around 32% appearing once. This sample comprised peripheral blood mononuclear cells (PBMCs), obtained when the disease was refractory, from a patient treated with antithyroid drugs. The receptors were gathered from a female donor with Graves disease. Each CDR3 is given with its conserved first and last residue. D genes are given only for firm matches. Clone size, where shown, is once, few, many, or a class for clones that have expanded.

clone_size: -; v_call: TRBV11-2; d_call: -; j_call: TRBJ2-2; cdr3_aa: CASSLWAGTELFF; cdr3_nt: TGTGCCAGCAGCTTATGGGCGGGTACGGAGCTGTTTTTT
clone_size: -; v_call: TRBV6-2/TRBV6-3; d_call: TRBD1; j_call: TRBJ2-7; cdr3_aa: CASSEDVTGSYEQYF; cdr3_nt: TGTGCCAGCAGTGAAGATGTGACAGGGTCCTACGAGCAGTACTTC
clone_size: -; v_call: TRBV7-9; d_call: TRBD1; j_call: TRBJ1-1; cdr3_aa: CASSLRTGGKNTEAFF; cdr3_nt: TGTGCCAGCAGCCTAAGGACAGGGGGCAAAAACACTGAAGCTTTCTTT
clone_size: few; v_call: TRBV18; d_call: -; j_call: TRBJ1-4; cdr3_aa: CASSPSGGAGEKLFF; cdr3_nt: TGTGCCAGCTCACCATCAGGAGGCGCGGGTGAAAAACTGTTTTTT
clone_size: few; v_call: TRBV27; d_call: -; j_call: TRBJ2-7; cdr3_aa: CASSLFIETPEQYF; cdr3_nt: TGTGCCAGCAGTTTATTTATTGAGACTCCCGAGCAGTACTTC
clone_size: many; v_call: TRBV20-1; d_call: TRBD1; j_call: TRBJ1-1; cdr3_aa: CSASPGQRNTEAFF; cdr3_nt: TGCAGTGCTAGCCCGGGACAGCGAAACACTGAAGCTTTCTTT
clone_size: many; v_call: TRBV28; d_call: -; j_call: TRBJ2-7; cdr3_aa: CASSLGSSLTYEQYF; cdr3_nt: TGTGCCAGCAGTTTAGGGAGTTCCTTGACCTACGAGCAGTACTTC
clone_size: many; v_call: TRBV18; d_call: -; j_call: TRBJ1-1; cdr3_aa: CASSPPGLNTEAFF; cdr3_nt: TGTGCCAGCAGCCCACCGGGTCTGAACACTGAAGCTTTCTTT
clone_size: many; v_call: TRBV28; d_call: -; j_call: TRBJ1-2; cdr3_aa: CASSLPDRRQYGYTF; cdr3_nt: TGTGCCAGCAGTTTGCCTGACAGGCGCCAGTATGGCTACACCTTC
clone_size: -; v_call: TRBV2; d_call: -; j_call: TRBJ2-1; cdr3_aa: CASTPRGNEQFF; cdr3_nt: TGTGCCAGCACACCACGGGGGAATGAGCAGTTCTTC
clone_size: many; v_call: TRBV6-1; d_call: TRBD1; j_call: TRBJ2-7; cdr3_aa: CASRKTGGNYEQYF; cdr3_nt: TGTGCCAGCAGGAAGACAGGGGGAAACTACGAGCAGTACTTC
clone_size: few; v_call: TRBV29-1; d_call: TRBD1; j_call: TRBJ1-1; cdr3_aa: CSAQNRGMWGNTEAFF; cdr3_nt: TGCAGCGCTCAAAACAGGGGGATGTGGGGAAACACTGAAGCTTTCTTT
clone_size: many; v_call: TRBV2; d_call: -; j_call: TRBJ1-1; cdr3_aa: CASSVNTEAFF; cdr3_nt: TGTGCCAGCAGTGTGAACACTGAAGCTTTCTTT
clone_size: -; v_call: TRBV2; d_call: -; j_call: TRBJ2-7; cdr3_aa: CASKRQTAYEQYF; cdr3_nt: TGTGCCAGTAAGCGCCAGACAGCTTACGAGCAGTACTTC
clone_size: -; v_call: TRBV9; d_call: -; j_call: TRBJ1-6; cdr3_aa: CASSVHQVNNSPLHF; cdr3_nt: TGTGCCAGCAGCGTTCATCAGGTGAATAATTCACCCCTCCACTTT
clone_size: many; v_call: TRBV28; d_call: TRBD1; j_call: TRBJ1-2; cdr3_aa: CASQDRGYGYTF; cdr3_nt: TGTGCCAGCCAGGACAGGGGCTATGGCTACACCTTC
clone_size: few; v_call: TRBV4-1; d_call: -; j_call: TRBJ1-1; cdr3_aa: CASSPRGLGAEAFF; cdr3_nt: TGCGCCAGCAGCCCTAGGGGCTTAGGCGCTGAAGCTTTCTTT
clone_size: -; v_call: TRBV10-3; d_call: -; j_call: TRBJ1-4; cdr3_aa: CAISESGTSGEKLFF; cdr3_nt: TGTGCCATCAGTGAGTCGGGGACATCGGGGGAAAAACTGTTTTTT
clone_size: -; v_call: TRBV19; d_call: TRBD1; j_call: TRBJ1-1; cdr3_aa: CASSMEGAGLTEAFF; cdr3_nt: TGTGCCAGTAGTATGGAGGGGGCGGGCCTCACTGAAGCTTTCTTT
clone_size: -; v_call: TRBV6-1; d_call: -; j_call: TRBJ1-1; cdr3_aa: CASSPRGGQWNTEAFF; cdr3_nt: TGTGCCAGCAGTCCAAGAGGAGGACAGTGGAACACTGAAGCTTTCTTT
clone_size: -; v_call: TRBV19; d_call: TRBD1; j_call: TRBJ1-2; cdr3_aa: CATHRGQESGYTF; cdr3_nt: TGTGCCACACACAGGGGGCAGGAAAGTGGCTACACCTTC
clone_size: -; v_call: TRBV30; d_call: -; j_call: TRBJ2-5; cdr3_aa: CAWTQGSQETQYF; cdr3_nt: TGTGCCTGGACGCAGGGTAGCCAAGAGACCCAGTACTTC
clone_size: many; v_call: TRBV2; d_call: -; j_call: TRBJ2-7; cdr3_aa: CASSERVYEQYF; cdr3_nt: TGTGCCAGCAGTGAGAGGGTCTACGAGCAGTACTTC